Listed below are T cell receptor beta chains from one sample, sequenced in a study of high-grade serous ovarian cancer treatment subgroups. The method was immunoSEQ multiplex PCR; TCRdb's version includes in-frame clones alone and lacks a portion of them. Of about 39,000 clones in the sample, around three quarters were seen once. Material for sequencing was tumor tissue. Receptors originate from a human donor with high-grade serous ovarian cancer. Each CDR3 is given with its conserved first and last residue. The D gene is left open where the match is weak. Part of the rows lack a size; the others show once, few, many or a class for expanded clones.

TRBJ1-3,TRBV4-3,.,.,CASSQDPTASGNTIYF,TGCGCCAGCAGCCAAGATCCAACAGCCTCTGGAAACACCATATATTTT
TRBJ2-7,TRBV7-2,.,TRBD2,CASSSQLADSYEQYF,TGTGCCAGCAGCTCCCAACTAGCGGACTCCTACGAGCAGTACTTC
TRBJ2-5,TRBV6-6,.,TRBD1,CASSYPGGGLGETQYF,TGTGCCAGCAGTTACCCAGGGGGCGGGTTAGGAGAGACCCAGTACTTC
TRBJ1-3,TRBV30,.,.,CAWSLGQTSGNTIYF,TGTGCCTGGAGCCTCGGACAGACCTCTGGAAACACCATATATTTT
TRBJ1-3,TRBV2,.,TRBD1,CASRGTGIGNTIYF,TGTGCCAGCAGGGGGACAGGGATCGGAAACACCATATATTTT
TRBJ2-5,TRBV5-8,.,.,CASSLVDRGGGETQYF,TGTGCCAGCAGCTTGGTCGACAGGGGCGGGGGGGAGACCCAGTACTTC
TRBJ1-2,TRBV27,.,.,CASNWGRAYGYTF,TGTGCCAGTAATTGGGGCAGGGCCTATGGCTACACCTTC
TRBJ2-7,TRBV28,.,.,CASSRAGLTTYEQYF,TGTGCCAGCAGCCGCGCGGGACTTACCACCTACGAGCAGTACTTC
TRBJ2-7,TRBV6-1,.,.,CASSDSYRQDDEQYF,TGTGCCAGCAGTGATTCATATCGACAAGACGACGAGCAGTACTTC
TRBJ2-1,TRBV14,few,TRBD1,CASSHLGTGLSYNEQFF,TGTGCCAGCAGCCACCTCGGGACAGGATTATCCTACAATGAGCAGTTCTTC
TRBJ1-1,TRBV19,.,.,CASSPQADSNTEAFF,TGTGCCAGTAGTCCCCAAGCTGACTCGAACACTGAAGCTTTCTTT
TRBJ1-1,TRBV18,.,TRBD1,CASSPIGTGGSHTEAFF,TGTGCCAGCTCACCAATTGGGACAGGGGGCTCTCACACTGAAGCTTTCTTT
TRBJ2-7,TRBV6-1,.,.,CASSDSTLPIGGEGEQYF,TGTGCCAGCAGTGATTCTACTCTGCCAATCGGGGGTGAGGGCGAGCAGTACTTC
TRBJ2-1,TRBV19,.,TRBD2,CASSIWRTSGRDNEQFF,TGTGCCAGTAGTATATGGAGGACTAGCGGGAGGGATAATGAGCAGTTCTTC
TRBJ2-5,TRBV4-3,.,.,CASSQVIGVGWQETQYF,TGCGCCAGCAGCCAAGTTATTGGTGTGGGGTGGCAAGAGACCCAGTACTTC
TRBJ2-1,TRBV7-3,once,TRBD1,CASSPDRGYNEQFF,TGTGCCAGCAGCCCCGACAGGGGTTACAATGAGCAGTTCTTC
TRBJ2-3,TRBV4-3,once,TRBD2,CASSQLRIAGEVDTQYF,TGCGCCAGCAGCCAGTTGCGGATAGCGGGAGAGGTAGATACGCAGTATTTT
TRBJ1-5,TRBV6-6,.,.,CASNQQGGNQPQHF,TGTGCCAGCAACCAACAGGGAGGCAATCAGCCCCAGCATTTT
TRBJ1-2,TRBV9,.,.,CASSPWTYGYTF,TGTGCCAGCAGCCCGTGGACTTATGGCTACACCTTC
TRBJ1-2,TRBV29-1,.,.,CSVAPTGTIGYTF,TGCAGCGTTGCCCCGACGGGAACTATTGGCTACACCTTC
TRBJ1-1,TRBV12-2,.,.,CASRLESTTEAFF,TGTGCAAGTCGCTTAGAATCGACCACTGAAGCTTTCTTT
TRBJ1-3,TRBV6-5,.,.,CASSYTGLGPGNTIYF,TGTGCCAGCAGTTATACGGGATTAGGGCCTGGAAACACCATATATTTT
TRBJ1-6,TRBV11-2,once,.,CASSLGHTQPLHF,TGTGCCAGCAGCTTGGGTCATACCCAACCCCTCCACTTT
TRBJ2-7,TRBV5-5,.,.,CASSLHASSYEQYF,TGTGCCAGCAGCTTACATGCCAGCTCCTACGAGCAGTACTTC
TRBJ2-1,TRBV11-2,.,TRBD1,CASSLSGGEYSYNEQFF,TGTGCCAGCAGCTTATCAGGGGGAGAGTATTCCTACAATGAGCAGTTCTTC
TRBJ2-6,TRBV6-6,.,.,CASTETRASGANVLTF,TGTGCCAGCACCGAAACCAGGGCCTCTGGGGCCAACGTCCTGACTTTC
TRBJ2-5,TRBV7-9,.,.,CASSLLPPLQAGQGETQYF,TGTGCCAGCAGCTTACTCCCACCCTTACAAGCAGGGCAGGGAGAGACCCAGTACTTC
TRBJ1-2,TRBV14,.,TRBD1,CASSQNRQGLYYGYTF,TGTGCCAGCAGCCAAAACAGACAGGGGCTCTACTATGGCTACACCTTC
TRBJ1-2,TRBV19,.,TRBD1,CASRPGGQVSGYTF,TGTGCCAGTAGACCAGGGGGACAAGTATCTGGCTACACCTTC
TRBJ2-7,TRBV29-1,.,TRBD2,CSVESEAGAEQYF,TGCAGCGTTGAGAGCGAAGCGGGAGCCGAGCAGTACTTC
TRBJ1-5,TRBV28,.,TRBD1,CASSDTTGGTDQPQHF,TGTGCCAGCAGTGACACGACAGGGGGGACGGATCAGCCCCAGCATTTT
TRBJ2-5,TRBV7-2,.,TRBD2,CASSSWALAGGETQYF,TGTGCCAGCAGCTCCTGGGCACTAGCGGGAGGGGAGACCCAGTACTTC